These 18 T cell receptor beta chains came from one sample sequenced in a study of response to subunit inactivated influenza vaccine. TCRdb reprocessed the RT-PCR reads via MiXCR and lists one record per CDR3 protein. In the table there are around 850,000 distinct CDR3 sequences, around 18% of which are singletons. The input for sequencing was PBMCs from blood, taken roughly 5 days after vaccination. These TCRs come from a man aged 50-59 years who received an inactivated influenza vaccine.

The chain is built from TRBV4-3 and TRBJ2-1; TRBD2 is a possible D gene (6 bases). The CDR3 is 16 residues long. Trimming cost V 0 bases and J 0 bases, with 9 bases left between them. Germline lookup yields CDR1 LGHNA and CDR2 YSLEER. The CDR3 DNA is TGCGCCAGCAGCCAAGATGGGGGGATCTCCTACAATGAGCAGTTCTTC. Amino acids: CASSQDGGISYNEQFF.

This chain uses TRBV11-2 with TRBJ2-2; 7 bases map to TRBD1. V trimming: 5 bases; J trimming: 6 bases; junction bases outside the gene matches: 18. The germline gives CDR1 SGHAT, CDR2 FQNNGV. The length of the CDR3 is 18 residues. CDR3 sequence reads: CASSQIRITDRRAGELFF. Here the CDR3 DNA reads TGTGCCAGCAGCCAAATCCGAATTACGGACAGGCGTGCCGGGGAGCTGTTTTTT. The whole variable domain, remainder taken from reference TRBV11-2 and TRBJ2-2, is EAGVAQSPRYKIIEKRQSVAFWCNPISGHATLYWYQQILGQGPKLLIQFQNNGVVDDSQLPKDRFSAERLKGVDSTLKIQPAKLEDSAVYLCASSQIRITDRRAGELFFGEGSRLTVL.

The CDR3 spells CASSLGFRGDTQYF. The CDR3 nucleotides read TGTGCCAGCAGCTTAGGTTTCCGAGGAGATACGCAGTATTTT. V gene TRBV3-1 combines with J gene TRBJ2-3; D ambiguous. V was clipped by 5 bases and J by 5 bases, with 14 bases between them. This CDR3 has 14 amino acids. The germline V gene encodes CDR1 LGHDT and CDR2 YNNKEL (reference sequence).

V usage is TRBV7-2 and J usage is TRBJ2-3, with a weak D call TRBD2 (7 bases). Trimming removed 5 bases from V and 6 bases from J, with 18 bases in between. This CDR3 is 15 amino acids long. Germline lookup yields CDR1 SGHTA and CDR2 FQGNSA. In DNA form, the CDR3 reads TGTGCCAGCAGCGATAGGGGGGGCCGGAGGGATACGCAGTATTTT. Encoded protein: CASSDRGGRRDTQYF.

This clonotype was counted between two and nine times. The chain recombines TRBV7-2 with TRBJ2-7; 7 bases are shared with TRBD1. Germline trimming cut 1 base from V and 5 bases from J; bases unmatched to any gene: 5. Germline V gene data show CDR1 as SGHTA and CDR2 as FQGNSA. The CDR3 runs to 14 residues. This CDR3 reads CASSLVSGGNEQYF. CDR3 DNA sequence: TGTGCCAGCAGCTTAGTCTCAGGGGGTAACGAGCAGTACTTC.

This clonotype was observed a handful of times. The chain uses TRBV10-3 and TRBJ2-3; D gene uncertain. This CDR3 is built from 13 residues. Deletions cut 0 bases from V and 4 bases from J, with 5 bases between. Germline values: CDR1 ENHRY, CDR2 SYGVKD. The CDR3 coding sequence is TGTGCCATCAGTGAGTCGGTGGCAGATACGCAGTATTTT. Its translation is CAISESVADTQYF.

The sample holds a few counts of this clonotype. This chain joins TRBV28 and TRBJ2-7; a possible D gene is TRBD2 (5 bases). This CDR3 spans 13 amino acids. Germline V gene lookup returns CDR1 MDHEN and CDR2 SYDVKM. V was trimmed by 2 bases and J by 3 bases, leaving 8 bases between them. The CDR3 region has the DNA TGTGCCAGCAGTTTACCGGGATTCTACGAGCAGTACTTC. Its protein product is CASSLPGFYEQYF. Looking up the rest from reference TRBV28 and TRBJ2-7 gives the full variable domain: DVKVTQSSRYLVKRTGEKVFLECVQDMDHENMFWYRQDPGLGLRLIYFSYDVKMKEKGDIPEGYSVSREKKERFSLILESASTNQTSMYLCASSLPGFYEQYFGPGTRLTVT.

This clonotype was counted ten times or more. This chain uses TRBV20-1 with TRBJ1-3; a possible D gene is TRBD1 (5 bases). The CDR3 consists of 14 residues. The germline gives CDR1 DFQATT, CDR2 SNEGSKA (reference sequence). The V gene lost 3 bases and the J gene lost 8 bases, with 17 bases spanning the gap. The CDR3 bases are TGCAGTGCTAGCTCGGGCCGGGGGAGGCACACCATATATTTT. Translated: CSASSGRGRHTIYF.

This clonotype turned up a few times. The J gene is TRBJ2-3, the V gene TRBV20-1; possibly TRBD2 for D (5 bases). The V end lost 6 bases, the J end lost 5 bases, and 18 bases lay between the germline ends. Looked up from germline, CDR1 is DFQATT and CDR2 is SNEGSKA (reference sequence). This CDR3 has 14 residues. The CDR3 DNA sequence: TGCAGTGCAATTAGCCCCCTTCGGGGAGATACGCAGTATTTT. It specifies CSAISPLRGDTQYF.

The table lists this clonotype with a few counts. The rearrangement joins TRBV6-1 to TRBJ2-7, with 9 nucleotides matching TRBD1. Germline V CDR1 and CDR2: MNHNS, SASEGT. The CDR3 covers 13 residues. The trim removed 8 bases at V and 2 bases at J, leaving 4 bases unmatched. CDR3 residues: CASRGTGTYEQYF. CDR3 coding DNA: TGTGCCAGCCGAGGGACAGGGACCTACGAGCAGTACTTC.

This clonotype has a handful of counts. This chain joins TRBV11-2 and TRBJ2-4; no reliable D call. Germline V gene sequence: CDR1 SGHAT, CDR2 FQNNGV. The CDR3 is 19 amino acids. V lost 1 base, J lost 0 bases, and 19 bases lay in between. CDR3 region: CASSLGPHRIELAKNIQYF. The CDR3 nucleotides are TGTGCCAGCAGCTTAGGCCCCCATCGGATAGAACTAGCCAAAAACATTCAGTACTTC.

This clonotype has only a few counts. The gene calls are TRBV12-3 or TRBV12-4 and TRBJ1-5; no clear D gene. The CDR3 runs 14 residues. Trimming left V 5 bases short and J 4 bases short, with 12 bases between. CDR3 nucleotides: TGTGCCAGCAGTAACGGACGGGAAAATCAGCCCCAGCATTTT. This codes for CASSNGRENQPQHF.

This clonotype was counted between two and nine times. The CDR3 is CASSPVARTNEKLFF. In DNA, the CDR3 is TGTGCCAGCAGCCCAGTCGCGAGAACTAATGAAAAACTGTTTTTT. The chain carries TRBV7-2 and TRBJ1-4; no clear D gene. The length of the CDR3 is 15 residues. V was shortened by 5 bases and J by 1 base, with 11 bases between the two germline ends. The germline V gene has CDR1 SGHTA and CDR2 FQGNSA.

CDR3 DNA: TGTGCCAGCAGCCCCCGGACGGAAGCCGGGGAGCTGTTTTTT. Protein sequence: CASSPRTEAGELFF. The rearrangement uses TRBV7-2 and TRBJ2-2; no definite D call. The V gene's germline CDR1 is SGHTA and CDR2 FQGNSA. The CDR3 sequence is 14 residues long. The V and J ends lost 5 bases and 6 bases respectively, with 13 bases between them.

The CDR3 loop reads CSARKGRVQETQYF. The CDR3 DNA reads TGCAGTGCTAGGAAGGGGAGGGTCCAAGAGACCCAGTACTTC. The chain carries TRBV20-1 and TRBJ2-5; 7 positions agree with TRBD2. V lost 3 bases to trimming and J lost 1 base; unmatched junction nucleotides: 5. Germline CDR1 DFQATT, CDR2 SNEGSKA (reference sequence). CDR3 size: 14 residues.

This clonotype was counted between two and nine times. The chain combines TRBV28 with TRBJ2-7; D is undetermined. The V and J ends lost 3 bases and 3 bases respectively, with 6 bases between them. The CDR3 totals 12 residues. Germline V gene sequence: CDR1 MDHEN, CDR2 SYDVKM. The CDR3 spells CASSFAVYEQYF. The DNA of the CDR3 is TGTGCCAGCAGTTTCGCGGTCTACGAGCAGTACTTC.

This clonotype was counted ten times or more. The CDR3 coding sequence is TGTGCCAGCAGTCCCCAAGGGGCACAGCAGTACTTC. It encodes CASSPQGAQQYF. The chain joins TRBV27 to TRBJ2-7; possible D gene TRBD1, 5 bases. CDR1 and CDR2 (germline): MNHEY, SMNVEV (reference sequence). The V and J ends lost 5 bases and 8 bases respectively, with 13 bases between them. This CDR3 region has 12 residues.

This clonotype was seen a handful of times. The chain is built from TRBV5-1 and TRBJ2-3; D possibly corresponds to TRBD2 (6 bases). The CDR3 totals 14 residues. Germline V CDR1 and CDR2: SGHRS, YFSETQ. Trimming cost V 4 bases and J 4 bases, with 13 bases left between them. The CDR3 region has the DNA TGCGCCAGCAGCCCTAGACTAGACCCAGATACGCAGTATTTT. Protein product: CASSPRLDPDTQYF.